This TCR beta chain was retrieved from a study of identical twins. One entry per CDR3 protein, called by TCRdb with MiXCR from the 5' RACE reads. This sample carries under 900,000 distinct CDR3 sequences, 15% to 20% of them seen once, and the ten largest clones take over 10%. The V and J ends lost 2 bases and 4 bases, in that order; junction bases with no gene match: 2. The CDR3 is made up of 14 amino acids. Germline V lookup: CDR1 MNHEY, CDR2 SVGAGI. These data were also reused for a study on T cells expressing NK-cell markers.

The sequenced sample consisted of PBMCs. This chain uses TRBV6-5 with TRBJ2-7; 10 bases fit TRBD2. This TCR was recovered from a woman in her late teens or twenties in good health. The CDR3 region is CASSYLAGDYEQYF. The DNA for the CDR3 is TGTGCCAGCAGTTACCTAGCGGGGGATTACGAGCAGTACTTC.